The clone carrying this T cell receptor (beta chain) appeared many times. Per the germline V gene, CDR1 is MDHEN and CDR2 is SYDVKM. V lost 8 bases to trimming and J lost 7 bases, with 9 bases between them. This CDR3 is built from 10 residues. Using its own MiXCR run on the 5' RACE reads, TCRdb lists one record per CDR3 protein. The sample lists more than 50,000 distinct CDR3 sequences, 4.5% to 7% occurring once. This entry belongs to a study of early T cells in non-severe SARS-CoV-2 infection. Turning to the study itself: Sequencing of unsorted whole blood was done on bulk RNA, leaving chains unpaired.

This TCR was sampled from an adult who was a healthcare worker with PCR-confirmed SARS-CoV-2 infection or an uninfected control (not recorded which). The genes are TRBV28 and TRBJ2-7; the D is unclear. Sequenced sample: whole blood. CDR3 bases: TGTGCCAGCGGCAGACTGGAGCAGTACTTC. Translation gives CASGRLEQYF.